This is a list of T cell receptor beta chains from one sample in a study of blood T cell repertoires in COVID-19. Method: immunoSEQ multiplex PCR; TCRdb's copy keeps in-frame clones and lacks some. This sample has around 120,000 clones, with less than 90% found just once. Sample: PBMCs or T cells enriched from blood (not recorded which). The receptors originated from a woman between 45 and 60 years old who had recovered from COVID-19. CDR3s include the opening cysteine and the closing phenylalanine or tryptophan. The D gene is left open where the match is weak. For some rows the clone size is stated as once, few or many, or as a class when expanded; others skip it.

j_gene | v_gene | abundance | d_gene | CDR3nt | CDR3aa
TRBJ2-7 | TRBV7-8 | . | . | TGTGCCAGCAGCCACAGGTATAGCTCCTACGAGCAGTACTTC | CASSHRYSSYEQYF
TRBJ1-1 | TRBV19 | . | . | TGTGCCAGTAGTATAATCTCACGGGGGAAATACACTGAAGCTTTCTTT | CASSIISRGKYTEAFF
TRBJ2-7 | TRBV29-1 | . | . | TGCAGCGTTGAAGTTTGGAGTAGGGAGCAGTACTTC | CSVEVWSREQYF
TRBJ2-1 | TRBV2 | . | TRBD2 | TGTGCCAGCAGTGAAGCTAGCGGGGAGCAGTTCTTC | CASSEASGEQFF
TRBJ1-5 | TRBV11-2 | . | TRBD1 | TGTGCCAGCAGCTTAGGGGGGCCAGGGACAGGGGCCCAGCCCCAGCATTTT | CASSLGGPGTGAQPQHF
TRBJ2-2 | TRBV19 | . | . | TGTGCCAGTAGTTTATCAGGCCTCACCGGGGAGCTGTTTTTT | CASSLSGLTGELFF
TRBJ1-4 | TRBV6-6 | once | . | TGTGCCAGCAGTCAACCGGGGGGCTTAAAGACTAATGAAAAACTGTTTTTT | CASSQPGGLKTNEKLFF
TRBJ2-7 | TRBV10-1 | . | TRBD2 | TGCGCCAGCAGTGAGTCGCGGGGGGGGCCCGCCGAGCAGTACTTC | CASSESRGGPAEQYF
TRBJ1-4 | TRBV5-5 | . | . | TGTGCCAGCAGCTTGTCTGGGGGGACTAATGAAAAACTGTTTTTT | CASSLSGGTNEKLFF
TRBJ1-2 | TRBV30 | . | TRBD1 | TGTGCCGGACAGGGTCCCTATGGCTACACCTTC | CAGQGPYGYTF
TRBJ2-7 | TRBV18 | . | . | TGTGCCAGCTCACCACAGGGGGCCTACGAGCAGTACTTC | CASSPQGAYEQYF
TRBJ2-3 | TRBV19 | once | TRBD1 | TGTGCCAGTAGTATGGCAGGGGGCAACACAGATACGCAGTATTTT | CASSMAGGNTDTQYF
TRBJ2-6 | TRBV19 | few | . | TGTGCCAGTAGGGTTGTACTGATGGCTGGGGCCAACGTCCTGACTTTC | CASRVVLMAGANVLTF
TRBJ1-2 | TRBV5-1 | . | . | TGCGCCAGCAGCTTAACAGGGTCAAACCATGGCTACACCTTC | CASSLTGSNHGYTF
TRBJ2-7 | TRBV11-2 | . | TRBD1 | TGTGCCAGCAGCATAGACAGGGGGCAGGGCGAGCAGTACTTC | CASSIDRGQGEQYF
TRBJ1-2 | TRBV19 | . | . | TGTGCCAGTCTAGCCCCCGCACACAGGGATCTTGACTATGGCTACACCTTC | CASLAPAHRDLDYGYTF
TRBJ2-7 | TRBV10-1 | . | TRBD1 | TGCGCCAGCAGTGAGGGAAACACCGGGACAGCAGGCTACGAGCAGTACTTC | CASSEGNTGTAGYEQYF
TRBJ1-4 | TRBV7-8 | . | . | TGTGCCAGCAGCTTAATCCAGGACCGGGAGGATGAAAAACTGTTTTTT | CASSLIQDREDEKLFF
TRBJ1-1 | TRBV7-9 | . | TRBD1 | TGTGCCAGCAACCTACCTAGGACAGGGGATATCATGAACACTGAAGCTTTCTTT | CASNLPRTGDIMNTEAFF
TRBJ2-7 | TRBV4-3 | . | TRBD1 | TGCGCCAGCAGCCAGTCCGGGACAGGGTCCTACGAGCAGTACTTC | CASSQSGTGSYEQYF
TRBJ1-5 | TRBV19 | . | . | TGTGCCAGTACCCCCGCGGGCTCCTATAGCAATCAGCCCCAGCATTTT | CASTPAGSYSNQPQHF
TRBJ2-3 | TRBV7-6 | . | TRBD2 | TGTGCCAGCAGCATAACTAGCGGGGGGGCAAGCACAGATACGCAGTATTTT | CASSITSGGASTDTQYF
TRBJ2-5 | TRBV10-1 | . | . | TGCGCCAGCAGTTCATCAGGCCAATCTATGGAGACCCAGTACTTC | CASSSSGQSMETQYF
TRBJ2-7 | TRBV19 | . | . | TGTGCCAGTAGTATACGCTCCGGGACAAAATCCTACGAGCAGTACTTC | CASSIRSGTKSYEQYF
TRBJ2-5 | TRBV18 | . | . | TGTGCCAGCTCACCAAGGAGGGTGGCCGAAACAGGAGCTGGGGAGACCCAGTACTTC | CASSPRRVAETGAGETQYF
TRBJ2-1 | TRBV30 | . | . | TGTGCCTGGAGGGGTGGGACTGGAAATGAGCAGTTCTTC | CAWRGGTGNEQFF
TRBJ2-1 | TRBV7-2 | . | . | TGTGCCAGCAGCTTGCAGGGGGGCGCTTACAATGAGCAGTTCTTC | CASSLQGGAYNEQFF